This TCR beta chain was sequenced during a study of control samples from healthy donors and cancer patients. Produced via immunoSEQ multiplex PCR; TCRdb's table is partial and in-frame only. The sample carries about 160,000 clones, about 94% recorded once. This CDR3 is 15 amino acids long. V lost 0 bases to trimming and J lost 3 bases, with 9 bases between them. Germline loops: CDR1 SGDLS, CDR2 YYNGEE. Sequencing used blood. This rearrangement joins TRBV9 to TRBJ1-4; tentatively, D is TRBD1 (5 bases). This receptor was obtained from a woman aged 40 to 50 in good health. The CDR3 region is CASSVAGGANEKLFF. The CDR3, as DNA: TGTGCCAGCAGCGTAGCCGGGGGGGCTAATGAAAAACTGTTTTTT.